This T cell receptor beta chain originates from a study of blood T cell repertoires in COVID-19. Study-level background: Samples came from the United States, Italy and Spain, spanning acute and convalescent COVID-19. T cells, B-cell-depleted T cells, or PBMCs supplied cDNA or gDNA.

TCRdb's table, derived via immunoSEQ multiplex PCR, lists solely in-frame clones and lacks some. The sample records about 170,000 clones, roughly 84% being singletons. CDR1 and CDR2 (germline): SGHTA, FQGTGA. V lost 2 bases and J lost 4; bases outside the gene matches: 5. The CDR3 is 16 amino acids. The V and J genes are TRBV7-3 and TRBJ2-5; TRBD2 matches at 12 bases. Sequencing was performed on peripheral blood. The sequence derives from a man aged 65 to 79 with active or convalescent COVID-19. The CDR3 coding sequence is TGTGCCAGCAGCTTATCCGGGACTAGCGGGCGAGAGACCCAGTACTTC. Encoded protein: CASSLSGTSGRETQYF.